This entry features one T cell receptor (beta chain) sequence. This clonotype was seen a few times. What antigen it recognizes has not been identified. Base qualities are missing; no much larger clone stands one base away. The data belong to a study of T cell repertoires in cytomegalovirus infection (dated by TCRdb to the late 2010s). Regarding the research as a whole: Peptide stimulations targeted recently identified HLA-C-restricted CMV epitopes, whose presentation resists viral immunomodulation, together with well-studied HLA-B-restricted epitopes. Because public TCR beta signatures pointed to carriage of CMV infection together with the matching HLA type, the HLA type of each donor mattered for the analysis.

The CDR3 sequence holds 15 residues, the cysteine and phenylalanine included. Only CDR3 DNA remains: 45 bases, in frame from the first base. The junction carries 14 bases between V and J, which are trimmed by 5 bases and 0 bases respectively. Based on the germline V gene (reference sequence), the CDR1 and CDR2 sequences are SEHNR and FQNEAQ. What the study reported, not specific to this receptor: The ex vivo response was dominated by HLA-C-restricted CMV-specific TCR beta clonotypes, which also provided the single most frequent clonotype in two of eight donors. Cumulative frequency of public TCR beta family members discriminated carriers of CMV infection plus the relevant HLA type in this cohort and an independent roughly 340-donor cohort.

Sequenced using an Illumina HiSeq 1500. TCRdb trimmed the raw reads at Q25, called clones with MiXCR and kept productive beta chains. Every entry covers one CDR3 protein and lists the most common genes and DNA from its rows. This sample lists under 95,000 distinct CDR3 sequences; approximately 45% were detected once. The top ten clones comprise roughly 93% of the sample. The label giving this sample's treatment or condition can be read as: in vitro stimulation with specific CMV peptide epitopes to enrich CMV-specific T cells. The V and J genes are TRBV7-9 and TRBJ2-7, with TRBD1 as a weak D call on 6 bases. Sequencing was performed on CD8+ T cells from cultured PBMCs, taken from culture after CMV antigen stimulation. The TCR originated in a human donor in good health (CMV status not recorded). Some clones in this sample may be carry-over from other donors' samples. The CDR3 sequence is CASSPGTGSSYEQYF. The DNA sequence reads TGTGCCAGCAGCCCTGGTACAGGGAGCTCCTACGAGCAGTACTTC.